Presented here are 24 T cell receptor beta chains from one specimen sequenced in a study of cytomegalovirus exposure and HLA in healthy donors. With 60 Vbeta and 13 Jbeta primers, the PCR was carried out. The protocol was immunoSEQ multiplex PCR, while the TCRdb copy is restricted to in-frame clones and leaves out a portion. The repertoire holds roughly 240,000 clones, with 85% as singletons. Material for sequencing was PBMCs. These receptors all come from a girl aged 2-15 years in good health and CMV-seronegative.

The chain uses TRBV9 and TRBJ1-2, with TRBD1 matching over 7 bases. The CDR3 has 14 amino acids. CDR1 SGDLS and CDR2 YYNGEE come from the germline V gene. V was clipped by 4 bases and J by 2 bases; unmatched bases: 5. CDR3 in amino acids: CASSPETGNYGYTF. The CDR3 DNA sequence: TGTGCCAGCAGCCCGGAGACAGGGAACTATGGCTACACCTTC.

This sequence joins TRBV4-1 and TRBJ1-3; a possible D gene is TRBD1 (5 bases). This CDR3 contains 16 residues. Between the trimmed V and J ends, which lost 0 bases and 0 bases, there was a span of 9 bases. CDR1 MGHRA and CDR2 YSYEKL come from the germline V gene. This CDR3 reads CASSQEGAASGNTIYF. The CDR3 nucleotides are TGCGCCAGCAGCCAAGAAGGGGCAGCCTCTGGAAACACCATATATTTT.

The CDR3 spells CASSLWGEAHEKLFF. Written as DNA, the CDR3 is TGTGCCAGCAGTCTTTGGGGGGAGGCTCATGAAAAACTGTTTTTT. The gene calls are TRBV27 and TRBJ1-4; D might be TRBD1 (5 bases). Trimming took off 5 bases at V and 6 bases at J, with 16 bases between the two ends. There are 15 residues in the CDR3. Per the germline V gene, CDR1 is MNHEY and CDR2 is SMNVEV (reference sequence).

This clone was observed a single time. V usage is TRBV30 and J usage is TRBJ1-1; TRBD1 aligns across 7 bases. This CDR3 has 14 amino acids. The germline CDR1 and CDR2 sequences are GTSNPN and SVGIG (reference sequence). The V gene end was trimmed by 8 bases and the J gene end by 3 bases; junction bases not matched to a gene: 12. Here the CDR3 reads CARDVGQGDTEAFF. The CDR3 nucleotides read TGTGCCCGCGACGTGGGCCAGGGGGACACTGAAGCTTTCTTT.

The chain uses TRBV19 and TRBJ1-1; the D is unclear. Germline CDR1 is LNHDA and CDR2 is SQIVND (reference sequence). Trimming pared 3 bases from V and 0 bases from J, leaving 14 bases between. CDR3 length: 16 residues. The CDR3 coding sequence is TGTGCCAGTAGTATTGCAGTGAGGCGGGTGAACACTGAAGCTTTCTTT. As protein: CASSIAVRRVNTEAFF.

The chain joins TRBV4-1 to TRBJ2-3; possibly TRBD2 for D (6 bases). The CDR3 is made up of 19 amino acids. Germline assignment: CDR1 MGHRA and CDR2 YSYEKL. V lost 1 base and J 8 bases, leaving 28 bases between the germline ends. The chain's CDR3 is CASSQGEDRTGGYVATQYF. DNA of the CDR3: TGCGCCAGCAGCCAAGGGGAGGACCGGACTGGGGGGTACGTGGCTACGCAGTATTTT.

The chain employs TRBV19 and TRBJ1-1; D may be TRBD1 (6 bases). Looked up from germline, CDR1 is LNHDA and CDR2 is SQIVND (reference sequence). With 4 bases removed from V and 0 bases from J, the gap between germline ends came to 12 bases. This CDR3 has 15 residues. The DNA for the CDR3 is TGTGCCAGTAGTACCCGAGGACAGCTGAACACTGAAGCTTTCTTT. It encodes CASSTRGQLNTEAFF.

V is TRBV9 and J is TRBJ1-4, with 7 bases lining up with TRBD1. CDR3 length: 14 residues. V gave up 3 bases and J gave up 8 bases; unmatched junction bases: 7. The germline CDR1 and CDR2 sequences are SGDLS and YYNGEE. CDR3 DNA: TGTGCCAGCAGCGAGACAGGGCGCGGAGAAAAACTGTTTTTT. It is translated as CASSETGRGEKLFF.

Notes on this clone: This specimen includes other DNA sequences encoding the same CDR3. For the CDR3, the DNA is TGTGCCAGTACCCCGAGTCGGGTAACTGAAGCTTTCTTT. Its translation: CASTPSRVTEAFF. V is TRBV19 and J is TRBJ1-1; D gene uncertain. The germline CDR1 and CDR2 sequences are LNHDA and SQIVND (reference sequence). V lost 7 bases, J lost 5 bases, and 14 bases lay in between. The CDR3 loop spans 13 amino acids.

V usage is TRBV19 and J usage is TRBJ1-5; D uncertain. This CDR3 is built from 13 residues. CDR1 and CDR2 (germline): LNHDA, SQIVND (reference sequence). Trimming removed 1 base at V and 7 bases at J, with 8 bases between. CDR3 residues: CASSIAVEQPQHF. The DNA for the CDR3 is TGTGCCAGTAGTATAGCCGTTGAGCAGCCCCAGCATTTT.

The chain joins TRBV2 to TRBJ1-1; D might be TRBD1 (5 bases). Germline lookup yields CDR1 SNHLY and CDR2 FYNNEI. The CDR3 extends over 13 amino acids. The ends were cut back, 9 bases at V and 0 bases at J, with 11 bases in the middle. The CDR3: CASRQRMNTEAFF. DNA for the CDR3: TGTGCCAGTCGACAGCGAATGAACACTGAAGCTTTCTTT.

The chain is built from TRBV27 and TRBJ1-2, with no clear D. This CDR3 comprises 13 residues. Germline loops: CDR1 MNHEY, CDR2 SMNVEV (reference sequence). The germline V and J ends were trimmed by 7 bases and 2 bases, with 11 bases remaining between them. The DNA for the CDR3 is TGTGCCAGCAAAGTACCGGGGAACTATGGCTACACCTTC. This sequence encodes CASKVPGNYGYTF.

The CDR3 DNA sequence: TGTGCCACCAGCAGAGACCGGCGGGGGATACAAGAGACCCAGTACTTC. This codes for CATSRDRRGIQETQYF. The genes are TRBV15 and TRBJ2-5; 7 nucleotides match TRBD2. The germline V gene has CDR1 LNHNV and CDR2 YYDKDF (reference sequence). Unmatched junction bases numbered 6, after V lost 0 bases and J lost 2 bases. The CDR3 sequence is 16 residues long.

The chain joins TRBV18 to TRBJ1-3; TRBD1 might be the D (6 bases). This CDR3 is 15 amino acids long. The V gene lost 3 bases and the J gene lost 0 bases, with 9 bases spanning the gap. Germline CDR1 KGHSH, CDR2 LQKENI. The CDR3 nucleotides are TGTGCCAGCTCACCCAAGACAGGCTCTGGAAACACCATATATTTT. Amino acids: CASSPKTGSGNTIYF.

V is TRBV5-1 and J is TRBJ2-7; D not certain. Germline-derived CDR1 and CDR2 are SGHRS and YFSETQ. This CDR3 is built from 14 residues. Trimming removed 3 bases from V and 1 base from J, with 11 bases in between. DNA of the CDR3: TGCGCCAGCAGCTCCACAACGTTTTCCTACGAGCAGTACTTC. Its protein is CASSSTTFSYEQYF.

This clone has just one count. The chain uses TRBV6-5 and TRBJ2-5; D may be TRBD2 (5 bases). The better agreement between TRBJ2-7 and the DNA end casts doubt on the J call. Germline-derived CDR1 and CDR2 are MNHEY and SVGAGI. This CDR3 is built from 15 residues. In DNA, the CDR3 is TGTGCCAGCAGTACCCACTTACTAGAAGCCTACGAGCAGTACTTC. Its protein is CASSTHLLEAYEQYF.

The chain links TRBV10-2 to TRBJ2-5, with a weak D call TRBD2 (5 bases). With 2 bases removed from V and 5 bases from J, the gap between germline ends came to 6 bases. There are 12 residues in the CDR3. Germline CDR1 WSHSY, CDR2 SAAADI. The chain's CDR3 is CASSEERETQYF. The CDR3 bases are TGCGCCAGCAGTGAGGAGCGGGAGACCCAGTACTTC.

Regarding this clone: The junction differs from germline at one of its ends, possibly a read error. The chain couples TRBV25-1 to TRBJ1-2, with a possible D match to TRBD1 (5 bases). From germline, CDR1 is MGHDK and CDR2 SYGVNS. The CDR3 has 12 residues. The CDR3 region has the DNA TGTGCCAGCACTGAAGGGGCGCTCGGCTACACCTTC. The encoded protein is CASTEGALGYTF.

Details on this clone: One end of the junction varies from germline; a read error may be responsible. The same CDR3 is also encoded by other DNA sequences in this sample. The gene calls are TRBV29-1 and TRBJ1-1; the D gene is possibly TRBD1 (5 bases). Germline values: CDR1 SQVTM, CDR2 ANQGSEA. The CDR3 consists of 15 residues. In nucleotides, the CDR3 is TGCAGCGTTGAGGTAACAGGTGCTATGAACACTGAGGCTTTCTTT. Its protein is CSVEVTGAMNTEAFF.

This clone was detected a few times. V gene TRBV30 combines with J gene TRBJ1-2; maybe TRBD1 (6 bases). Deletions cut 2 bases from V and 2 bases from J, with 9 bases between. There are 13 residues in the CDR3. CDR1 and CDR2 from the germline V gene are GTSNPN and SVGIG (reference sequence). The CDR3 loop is CAWSRGANYGYTF. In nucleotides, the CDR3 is TGTGCCTGGAGTCGGGGGGCGAACTATGGCTACACCTTC.

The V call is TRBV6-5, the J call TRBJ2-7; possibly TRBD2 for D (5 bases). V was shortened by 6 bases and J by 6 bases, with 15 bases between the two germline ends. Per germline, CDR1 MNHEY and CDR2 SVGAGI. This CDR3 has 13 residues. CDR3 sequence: CASSPGWVREQYF. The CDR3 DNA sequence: TGTGCCAGCAGCCCGGGGTGGGTTCGCGAGCAGTACTTC.

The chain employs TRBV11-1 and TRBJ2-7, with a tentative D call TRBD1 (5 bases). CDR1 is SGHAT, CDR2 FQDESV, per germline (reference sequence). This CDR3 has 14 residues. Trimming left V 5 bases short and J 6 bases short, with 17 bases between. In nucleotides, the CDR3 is TGTGCCAGCAGCCCCTCAGGGCCCTCACGCGAGCAGTACTTC. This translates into CASSPSGPSREQYF.

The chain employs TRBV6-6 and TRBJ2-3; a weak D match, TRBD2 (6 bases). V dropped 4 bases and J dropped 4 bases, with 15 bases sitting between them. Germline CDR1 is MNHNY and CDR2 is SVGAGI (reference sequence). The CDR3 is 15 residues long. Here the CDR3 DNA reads TGTGCCAGCAGTTGGGAGCCGGGAGTCCCAGATACGCAGTATTTT. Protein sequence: CASSWEPGVPDTQYF.

The CDR3 loop is CASSFRRSRAEAFF. CDR3 nucleotide sequence: TGTGCCAGCAGCTTTAGGCGCAGTCGGGCTGAAGCTTTCTTT. The V and J genes are TRBV11-2 and TRBJ1-1; D remains ambiguous. The CDR3 totals 14 residues. Trimming shortened V by 3 bases and J by 6 bases, and 14 bases separated the two germline ends. Germline V gene lookup returns CDR1 SGHAT and CDR2 FQNNGV.